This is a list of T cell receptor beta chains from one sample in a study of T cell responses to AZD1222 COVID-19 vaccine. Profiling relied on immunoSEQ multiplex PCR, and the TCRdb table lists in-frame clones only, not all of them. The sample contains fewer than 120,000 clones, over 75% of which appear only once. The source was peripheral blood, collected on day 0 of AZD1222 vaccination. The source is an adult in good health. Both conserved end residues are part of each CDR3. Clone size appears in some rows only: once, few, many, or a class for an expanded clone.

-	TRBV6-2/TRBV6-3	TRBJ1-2	CASSSREGYGYTF
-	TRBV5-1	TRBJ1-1	CASSLVVGGDTEAFF
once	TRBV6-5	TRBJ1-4	CAVKQGSTNEKLFF
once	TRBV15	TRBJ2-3	CATSKLAGGPADTQYF
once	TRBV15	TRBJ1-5	CATSRGVVISNQPQHF
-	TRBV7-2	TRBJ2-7	CASSHPGPTSPYF
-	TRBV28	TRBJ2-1	CASSTSRSAGINNEQFF
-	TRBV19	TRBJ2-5	CASGRADRAGGTQYF
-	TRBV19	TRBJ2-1	CASSTLDRPQFF
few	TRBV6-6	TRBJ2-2	CASSYSRGTGELFF
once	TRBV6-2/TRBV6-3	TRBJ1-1	CASSPGFTEAFF
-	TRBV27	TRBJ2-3	CASSLEGTGASTDTQYF
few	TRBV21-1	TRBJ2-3	CASSPQRQFPDTQYF
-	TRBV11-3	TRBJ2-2	CASSSDYSAKELFF
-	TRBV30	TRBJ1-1	CAWSESGGNTEAFF
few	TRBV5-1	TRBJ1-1	CASLEGSANTEAFF
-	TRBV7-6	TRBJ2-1	CASKGGFLGHEQFF
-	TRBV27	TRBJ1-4	CASSLSPLSSTNEKLFF
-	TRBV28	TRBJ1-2	CASSTAEKHYGYTF
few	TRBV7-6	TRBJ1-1	CASSLVSGGSEAFF
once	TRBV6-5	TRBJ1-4	CASSYVGSTTNEKLFF
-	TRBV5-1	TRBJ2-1	CASSLGADEQFF
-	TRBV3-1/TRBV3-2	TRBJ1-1	CASSQSERGPEAFF
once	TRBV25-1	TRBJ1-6	CASSDNRERGSPLHF
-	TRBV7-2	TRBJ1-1	CASSFQAGLIGEAFF